One sample yielded the 6 T cell receptor beta chains listed below, sequenced in a study of shared clonotypes between healthy human individuals. Assay used: immunoSEQ multiplex PCR; TCRdb lists only in-frame clones, some missing. The sample yields 650,000 to 750,000 clones, around 72% seen once. Source material: memory CD4+ T cells sorted from blood. Subset here: CD45RA-negative fraction. The source of these receptors is a woman aged 25 to 45 in good health.

This clone occurred once. The chain combines TRBV28 with TRBJ2-4; the match to TRBD1 covers 9 bases. The CDR3 spans 14 residues. The V gene end was trimmed by 6 bases and the J gene end by 7 bases; junction bases not matched to a gene: 7. From germline, CDR1 is MDHEN and CDR2 SYDVKM. The CDR3 DNA reads TGTGCCAGCAGCTACGGGACAGGGAGTAACATTCAGTACTTC. This sequence encodes CASSYGTGSNIQYF.

A word on this clone: One end of the junction is discordant with germline, which a read error may explain. The chain uses TRBV14 and TRBJ2-7; D gene ambiguous. The CDR3 extends over 11 amino acids. Germline values: CDR1 SGHDN, CDR2 FVKESK. CDR3 DNA: TGTGCCAGCAGCCAAGGACCTAAGCAGGACTTC. Its protein is CASSQGPKQDF. The whole variable domain, remainder taken from reference TRBV14 and TRBJ2-7, is EAGVTQFPSHSVIEKGQTVTLRCDPISGHDNLYWYRRVMGKEIKFLLHFVKESKQDESGMPNNRFLAERTGGTYSTLKVQPAELEDSGVYFCASSQGPKQDFGPGTRLTVT.

The chain employs TRBV28 and TRBJ2-2; D might be TRBD2 (6 bases). Per germline, CDR1 MDHEN and CDR2 SYDVKM. V gave up 3 bases and J gave up 7 bases, with 12 bases separating them. The CDR3 has 14 amino acids. The CDR3 is CASSLRGPGGELFF. The CDR3 bases are TGTGCCAGCAGTTTGCGGGGTCCTGGCGGGGAGCTGTTTTTT. The variable domain in full, with the rest retrieved from reference TRBV28 and TRBJ2-2, is DVKVTQSSRYLVKRTGEKVFLECVQDMDHENMFWYRQDPGLGLRLIYFSYDVKMKEKGDIPEGYSVSREKKERFSLILESASTNQTSMYLCASSLRGPGGELFFGEGSRLTVL.

The chain links TRBV6-6 to TRBJ2-7, with TRBD2 matching over 9 bases. Germline loops: CDR1 MNHNY, CDR2 SVGAGI (reference sequence). The CDR3 is made up of 15 amino acids. V lost 3 bases to trimming and J lost 6 bases; unmatched junction nucleotides: 9. DNA for the CDR3: TGTGCCAGCAGTTATAGCGGGAGAAGAACGGGCGAGCAGTACTTC. Its translation: CASSYSGRRTGEQYF.

This chain joins TRBV6-4 and TRBJ1-1; possible D gene TRBD1, 6 bases. The CDR3 consists of 14 residues. In germline, CDR1 is MRHNA, CDR2 SNTAGT. V gave up 5 bases and J gave up 1 base, with 11 bases separating them. CDR3 nucleotides: TGTGCCAGCAGTAGACAGGAGGGGAACACTGAAGCTTTCTTT. Protein sequence: CASSRQEGNTEAFF.

J is TRBJ2-1 and V is TRBV5-1; 7 positions match TRBD2. J was trimmed by 4 bases and V by 7 bases; bases with no gene match: 8. Germline loops: CDR1 SGHRS, CDR2 YFSETQ. The CDR3 covers 14 residues. DNA for the CDR3: TGCGCCAGCGGCTCTAGCGGACCATACAATGAGCAGTTCTTC. The encoded protein is CASGSSGPYNEQFF. Full variable domain (rest looked up from reference TRBV5-1 and TRBJ2-1): KAGVTQTPRYLIKTRGQQVTLSCSPISGHRSVSWYQQTPGQGLQFLFEYFSETQRNKGNFPGRFSGRQFSNSRSEMNVSTLELGDSALYLCASGSSGPYNEQFFGPGTRLTVL.